This T cell receptor (beta chain) originates from a study of blood T cell repertoires in COVID-19. As for the study in general: Whether acute or convalescent, the COVID-19 samples came from the United States, Italy and Spain. Sources were T cells, B-cell-depleted T cells, or PBMCs; the material itself was cDNA or gDNA.

There are 17 residues in the CDR3. The V gene's germline CDR1 is SNHLY and CDR2 FYNNEI. The germline V and J ends were trimmed by 6 bases and 4 bases, with 22 bases remaining between them. As processed by the authors: How many nucleated cells were present was estimated from reference gene primer amplification. This table comes from immunoSEQ multiplex PCR, and its TCRdb copy is limited to in-frame clones, with some not included. V and J calls and clone size are as listed in that table; D and trimming were resolved from the DNA. Of hundreds of thousands of clones in the sample, almost 85% were seen once.

The sample was peripheral blood. This TCR was recovered from a man aged 50-60 years with COVID-19, enrolled during active disease. The chain links TRBV2 to TRBJ2-1, with D maybe TRBD2 (6 bases). The CDR3, as DNA: TGTGCCAGCAGCTGGCCGGGGATGGGCGGGGTTTACAATGAGCAGTTCTTC. Amino acid sequence: CASSWPGMGGVYNEQFF.